This TCR beta chain was recorded in a study of T cells and Merkel cell carcinoma outcomes. Study-wide results and limits: In Merkel cell carcinoma, repertoire and T-cell density reportedly predicted outcomes.

Profiled with immunoSEQ multiplex PCR; TCRdb holds only in-frame clones, not every one. The sample has about 15,000 clones, roughly four fifths seen once; the top ten hold 9%. Comment on this clone: Its antigen is still unknown.

Germline CDR1 SQVTM, CDR2 ANQGSEA. Trimming stripped 3 bases from V and 9 bases from J, with 12 bases between. The CDR3 runs to 12 residues. The chain combines TRBV29-1 with TRBJ2-1; weak D call: TRBD1 (5 bases). This TCR derives from a human donor with Merkel cell carcinoma. The specimen sequenced was tumor tissue from Merkel cell carcinoma. The CDR3 DNA follows: TGCAGCGTTGACGCAGGGAAGGTTGAGCAGTTCTTC. Amino acid sequence: CSVDAGKVEQFF.